The sample holds many counts of the clone carrying this T cell receptor (beta chain). As yet, its antigen is unknown. Trimming took off 0 bases at V and 0 bases at J, with 13 bases between the two ends. Germline-derived CDR1 and CDR2 are SGHRS and YFSETQ. This CDR3 has 17 residues. These data originate in a study of neurological immune-mediated disorders. Whole-study results and caveats: Across subjects, no CDR3 amino acid sequence appeared in expanded clones of more than one subject, a finding that suggested private repertoires in all groups.

The cDNA was synthesized by 5'RACE incorporating 10-nucleotide random UMIs. From the 5' RACE reads, TCRdb called clonotypes with MiXCR, one entry per CDR3 protein. In the table there are 39,000 or so distinct CDR3 sequences, 2.5% of which are singletons. This rearrangement joins TRBV5-1 to TRBJ2-1, with D maybe TRBD2 (5 bases). Sequenced sample: PBMCs. The TCR was taken from a man younger than 45 with multiple sclerosis. The CDR3 loop is CASSLEVRGSSYNEQFF. The CDR3 DNA reads TGCGCCAGCAGCTTGGAGGTTAGAGGGAGCTCCTACAATGAGCAGTTCTTC.